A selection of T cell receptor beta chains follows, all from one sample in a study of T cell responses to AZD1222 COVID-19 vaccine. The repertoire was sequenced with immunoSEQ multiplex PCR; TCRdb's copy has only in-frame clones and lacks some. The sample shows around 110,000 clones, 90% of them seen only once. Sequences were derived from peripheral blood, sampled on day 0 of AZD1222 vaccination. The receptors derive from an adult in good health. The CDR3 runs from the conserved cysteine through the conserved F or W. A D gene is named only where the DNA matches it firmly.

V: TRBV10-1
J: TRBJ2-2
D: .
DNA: TGCGCCAGCAGTGAGTGGGCCAGTCTGAACACCGGGGAGCTGTTTTTT
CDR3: CASSEWASLNTGELFF

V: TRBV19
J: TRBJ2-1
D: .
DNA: TGTGCCAGTAGTATTCGGGGACCCATCAATGAGCAGTTCTTC
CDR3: CASSIRGPINEQFF

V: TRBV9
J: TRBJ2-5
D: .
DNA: TGTGCCAGCGGTAAGGGAGGCTACCAAGAGACCCAGTACTTC
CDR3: CASGKGGYQETQYF

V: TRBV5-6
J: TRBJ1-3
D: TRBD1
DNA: TGTGCCAGCAGCTTACTGACAGGGGGAATGGTTGGAAACACCATATATTTT
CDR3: CASSLLTGGMVGNTIYF

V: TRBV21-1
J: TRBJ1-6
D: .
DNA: TGCGCTAGATCGGGCCGCTGTTCGTATAGCTCCTATAATTCACCCCTCCACTTT
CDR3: CARSGRCSYSSYNSPLHF

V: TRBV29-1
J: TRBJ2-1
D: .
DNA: TGCAGCGTTGATTGGGATGAGCAGTTCTTC
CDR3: CSVDWDEQFF

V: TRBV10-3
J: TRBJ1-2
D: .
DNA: TGTGCCATCAGTGGGGACACCCTCGGCTACACCTTC
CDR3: CAISGDTLGYTF

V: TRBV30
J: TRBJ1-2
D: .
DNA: TGTGCCTGGAGTGTACCAAGACGGCGGGTCGGCTACACCTTC
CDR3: CAWSVPRRRVGYTF

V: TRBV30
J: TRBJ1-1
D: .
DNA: TGTGCCTGGACCCCGGGGGGGGCCGGTGAAGCTTTCTTT
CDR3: CAWTPGGAGEAFF

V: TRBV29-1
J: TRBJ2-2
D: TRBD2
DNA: TGCAGCGTTGGAGGTTTTCTAGCGGGACCGAACACCGGGGAGCTGTTTTTT
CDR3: CSVGGFLAGPNTGELFF

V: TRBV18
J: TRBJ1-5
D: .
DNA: TGTGCCAGCTCAGTCCGGCCTCAAGACAGGCAGCCCCAGCATTTT
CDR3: CASSVRPQDRQPQHF

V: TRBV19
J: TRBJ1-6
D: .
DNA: TGTGCCAGTAGAGGGAGCTCCTATAATTCACCCCTCCACTTT
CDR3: CASRGSSYNSPLHF

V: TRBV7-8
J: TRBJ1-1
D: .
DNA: TGTGCCAGCAGCCTGGCGGGTGCGGGGAGGGTGAACACTGAAGCTTTCTTT
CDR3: CASSLAGAGRVNTEAFF

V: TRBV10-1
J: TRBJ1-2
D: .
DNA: TGCGCCAGCAGTGACGGGGTCTATGGCTACACCTTC
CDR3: CASSDGVYGYTF

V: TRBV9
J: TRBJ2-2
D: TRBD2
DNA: TGTGCCAGCAGCGTCCCACCTAGCGGGAGATACACCGGGGAGCTGTTTTTT
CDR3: CASSVPPSGRYTGELFF

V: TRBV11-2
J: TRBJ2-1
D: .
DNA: TGTGCCACCACACTTACAGGGGGGGCCTACAATGAGCAGTTCTTC
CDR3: CATTLTGGAYNEQFF

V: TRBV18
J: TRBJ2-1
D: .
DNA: TGTGCCAGCTCACCACGCGCGGAGATCAATGAGCAGTTCTTC
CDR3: CASSPRAEINEQFF

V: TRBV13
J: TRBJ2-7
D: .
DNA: TGTGCCAGCAGCTCAACTTTCCTCTCGAGGAACTACGAGCAGTACTTC
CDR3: CASSSTFLSRNYEQYF

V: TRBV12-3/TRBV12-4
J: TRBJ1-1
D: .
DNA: TGTGCCAGCAGCGTAGGGGTCGCTGAAGCTTTCTTT
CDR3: CASSVGVAEAFF

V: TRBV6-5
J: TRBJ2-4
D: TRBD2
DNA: TGTGCCAGCAAACTAGCGAAGGAAAACATTCAGTACTTC
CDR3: CASKLAKENIQYF

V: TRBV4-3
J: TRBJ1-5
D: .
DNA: TGCGCCAGCAGCCAAAGTTTGATAGGGGCTCAGCCCCAGCATTTT
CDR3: CASSQSLIGAQPQHF

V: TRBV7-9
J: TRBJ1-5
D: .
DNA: TGTGCCAGCAGCTCCATGGGGAGCCCCTCCCAGCATTTT
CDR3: CASSSMGSPSQHF

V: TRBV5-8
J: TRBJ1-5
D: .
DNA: TGTGCCAGCAGCTTTAACGTCGTGGGTAGTAATCAGCCCCAGCATTTT
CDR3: CASSFNVVGSNQPQHF

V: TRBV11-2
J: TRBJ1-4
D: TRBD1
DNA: TGTGCCAGCCAGGGACAGGGTCGGGAAAAACTGTTTTTT
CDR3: CASQGQGREKLFF

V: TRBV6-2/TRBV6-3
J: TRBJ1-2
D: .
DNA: TGTGCCAGCAGTTGGGCGGGGATTAACTATGGCTACACCTTC
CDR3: CASSWAGINYGYTF

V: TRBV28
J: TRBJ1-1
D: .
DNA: TGTGCCAGCAGTCCTTCGAAAGGAATGAACACTGAAGCTTTCTTT
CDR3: CASSPSKGMNTEAFF

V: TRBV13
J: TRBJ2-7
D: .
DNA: TGTGCCAGCAGCTTAGCTCCAGGTTCGGGAGAGCAGTACTTC
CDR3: CASSLAPGSGEQYF

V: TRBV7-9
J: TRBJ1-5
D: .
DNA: TGTGCCAGCAGCTTAGCGAGAGATCAGCCCCAGCATTTT
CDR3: CASSLARDQPQHF

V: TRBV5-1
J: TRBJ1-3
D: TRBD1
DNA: TGCGCCAGCAGCCTCCTGGAGGGACAGCCATATTTT
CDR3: CASSLLEGQPYF

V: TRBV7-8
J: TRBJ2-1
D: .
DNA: TGTGCCAGCAGCCCCCCGGGAAGGGCGCCTGACAATGAGCAGTTCTTC
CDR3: CASSPPGRAPDNEQFF

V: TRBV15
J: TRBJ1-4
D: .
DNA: TGTGCCACCAGCAGCGAGGGGGAGTGGAGGGGGGTGGAAAAACTGTTTTTT
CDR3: CATSSEGEWRGVEKLFF

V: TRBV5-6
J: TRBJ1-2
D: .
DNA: TGTGCCAGCAGCTTGCTTACAGGAGAGACTCATGGCTACACCTTC
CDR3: CASSLLTGETHGYTF

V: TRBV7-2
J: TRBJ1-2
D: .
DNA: TGTGCCAGCAGCTTAGGGGCGGTGTCGGGTGGCTACACCTTC
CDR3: CASSLGAVSGGYTF

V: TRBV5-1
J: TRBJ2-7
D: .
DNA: TGCGCCAGCAGCGCAACAGGGATGCCGGGAGACGAGCAGTACTTC
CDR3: CASSATGMPGDEQYF

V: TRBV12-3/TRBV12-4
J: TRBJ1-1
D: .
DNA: TGTGCCAGCAGCACTACAGGGAACACTGAAGCTTTCTTT
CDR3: CASSTTGNTEAFF

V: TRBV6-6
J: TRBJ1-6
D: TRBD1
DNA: TGTGCCAGCAGTCCCGGGACAGGGAACAATTCACCCCTCCACTTT
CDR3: CASSPGTGNNSPLHF

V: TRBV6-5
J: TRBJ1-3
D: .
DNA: TGTGCCAGCAGAACAGTAGACTCTGGAAACACCATATATTTT
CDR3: CASRTVDSGNTIYF

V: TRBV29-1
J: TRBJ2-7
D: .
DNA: TGCAGCGCTCGACTGCTATCCTACGAGCAGTACTTC
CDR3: CSARLLSYEQYF

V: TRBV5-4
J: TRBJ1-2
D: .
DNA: TGTGCCAGCAGCTTGGAAGGCCCCTATGGCTACACCTTC
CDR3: CASSLEGPYGYTF

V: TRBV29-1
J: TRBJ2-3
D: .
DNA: TGCAGCGTTGAGGAAGGAATAACAGATACGCAGTATTTT
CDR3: CSVEEGITDTQYF

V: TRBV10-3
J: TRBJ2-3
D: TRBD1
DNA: TGTGCCACATCCCGACAGGGGGACACAGATACGCAGTATTTT
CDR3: CATSRQGDTDTQYF

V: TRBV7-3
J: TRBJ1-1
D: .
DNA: TGTGCCAGCAGCTTAATGGTCCCACGAGGTCCCACTGAAGCTTTCTTT
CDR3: CASSLMVPRGPTEAFF

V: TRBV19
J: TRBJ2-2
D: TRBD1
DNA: TGTGCCAGTAGTATTCGGGGGACAGGGGTAAACACCGGGGAGCTGTTTTTT
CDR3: CASSIRGTGVNTGELFF

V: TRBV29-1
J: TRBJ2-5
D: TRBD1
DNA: TGCAGCGTTCTCGACAGGGGGTCGCAAGAGACCCAGTACTTC
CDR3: CSVLDRGSQETQYF

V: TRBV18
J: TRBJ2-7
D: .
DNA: TGTGCCAGCTCACCGAGTTTGGACGGCTCCTACGAGCAGTACTTC
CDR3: CASSPSLDGSYEQYF

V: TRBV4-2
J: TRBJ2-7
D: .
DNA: TGTGCCAGCAGCCAAGTTCGATCAGGCCAATACGAGCAGTACTTC
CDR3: CASSQVRSGQYEQYF

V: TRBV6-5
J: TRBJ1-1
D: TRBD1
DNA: TGTGCCAGCAGGACAGGGCCGGGGACTGAAGCTTTCTTT
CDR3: CASRTGPGTEAFF

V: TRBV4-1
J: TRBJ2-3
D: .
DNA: TGCGCCAGCAGCCAAGTAAGCGGTTCTAGCACAGATACGCAGTATTTT
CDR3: CASSQVSGSSTDTQYF